What follows is one TCR beta chain and its context. What it binds is not known. TCRdb called the RT-PCR reads again in MiXCR, with one record for every CDR3 protein. The table records approximately 300,000 distinct CDR3 sequences, around 22% of them present only once. The data derive from a study of response to subunit inactivated influenza vaccine. General observations from the study: Authors suggested that a seasonal influenza vaccination recruits few new T cells each time.

CDR1 and CDR2 from the germline V gene are DFQATT and SNEGSKA (reference sequence). Trimming removed 6 bases from V and 5 bases from J, with 16 bases in between. The CDR3 is 14 residues long. The sample here was PBMCs from blood, taken approximately 20 months after vaccination. The V gene is TRBV20-1, the J gene TRBJ1-4; D unclear. The sequence was collected from a man between 50 and 70 years old who received an inactivated influenza vaccine. The CDR3 protein is CSAKLLGQNEKLFF. Here the CDR3 DNA reads TGCAGTGCCAAACTCCTCGGGCAGAATGAAAAACTGTTTTTT.